This T cell receptor beta chain is from a study of T cell responses to AZD1222 COVID-19 vaccine. Data came from immunoSEQ multiplex PCR; TCRdb stores just in-frame clones and leaves some out. The data show roughly 170,000 clones, 88% seen once. CDR3 length: 15 amino acids. The V end lost 5 bases, the J end lost 0 bases, and 13 bases lay between the germline ends. In germline, CDR1 is MNHEY, CDR2 SVGAGI. The receptor was isolated from an adult in good health. The sample in question was peripheral blood, obtained on day 0 of AZD1222 vaccination. This chain uses TRBV6-5 with TRBJ2-5; D call uncertain. The CDR3 DNA is TGTGCCAGCAGTCGCCTGAGTGGGAACCAAGAGACCCAGTACTTC. Translation gives CASSRLSGNQETQYF.